This T cell receptor (beta chain) was recovered during a study of PD-1 and CTLA-4 blockade in melanoma. The CDR3 length is 20 residues. The ends were cut back, 3 bases at V and 0 bases at J, with 23 bases in the middle. In germline, CDR1 is LNHDA, CDR2 SQIVND (reference sequence). Some clones are missing from TCRdb's copy, which holds only in-frame ones; the method was immunoSEQ multiplex PCR. The sample includes approximately 17,000 clones, roughly 73% of them seen just once. This receptor was obtained from a human donor with melanoma. The chain couples TRBV19 to TRBJ1-4, with a weak D call TRBD1 (5 bases). The source material was CD8+ T cells from peripheral blood, sampled before anti-PD-1 treatment. The CDR3 loop reads CASSIRPLTADSPTNEKLFF. In DNA, the CDR3 is TGTGCCAGTAGTATTCGGCCTTTGACAGCGGATTCCCCAACTAATGAAAAACTGTTTTTT.